The present T cell receptor (beta chain) was sequenced within a study of T cells in Graves' hyperthyroidism and ophthalmopathy. Regarding the study as a whole: Blood shared most expanded thyroid clonotypes above 0.001.

Trimming removed 7 bases at V and 3 bases at J, with 10 bases between. The length of the CDR3 is 12 residues. Germline assignment: CDR1 SNHLY and CDR2 FYNNEI. Amplified TCR beta CDR3 regions derived from RNA transcripts. The HTBI primer set was used in a first-round RT-PCR of the TCR CDR3. TCRdb redid the calling of the multiplex PCR reads with MiXCR, one entry per CDR3 protein. The sample yields about 400,000 distinct CDR3 sequences, 14% to 15% seen once. Worth noting for this clonotype: What it binds is unknown.

This receptor was identified in a woman in her thirties with Graves' hyperthyroidism. The sequenced material came from blood. The V gene is TRBV2, the J gene TRBJ2-7; no reliable D call. The CDR3 region is CASTAAYYEQYF. CDR3 DNA: TGTGCCAGCACTGCCGCCTACTACGAGCAGTACTTC.